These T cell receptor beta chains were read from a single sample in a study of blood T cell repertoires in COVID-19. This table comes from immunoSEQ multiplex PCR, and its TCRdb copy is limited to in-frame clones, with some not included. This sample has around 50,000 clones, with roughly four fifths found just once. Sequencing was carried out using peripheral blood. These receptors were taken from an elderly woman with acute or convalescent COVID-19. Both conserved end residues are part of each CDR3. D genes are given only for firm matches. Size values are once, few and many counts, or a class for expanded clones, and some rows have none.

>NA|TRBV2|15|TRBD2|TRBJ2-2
TGTGCCAGCTGCAGTAAAGCGGGAAGGGCCGGGGAGCTGTTTTTT
CASCSKAGRAGELFF
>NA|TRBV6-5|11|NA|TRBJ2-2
TGTGCCACCTCCGGCACCGGGGAGCTGTTTTTT
CATSGTGELFF
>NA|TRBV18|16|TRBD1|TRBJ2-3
TGTGCCAGCTCATCCGGACAGGGGGGGATCTTGGATACGCAGTATTTT
CASSSGQGGILDTQYF
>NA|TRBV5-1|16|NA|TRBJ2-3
TGCGCCAGCAGCTTGTATTACGGCGGGCTCACAGATACGCAGTATTTT
CASSLYYGGLTDTQYF
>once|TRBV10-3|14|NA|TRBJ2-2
TGTGCCATCAGTGAAATATCGGGGGCCGGGGAGCTGTTTTTT
CAISEISGAGELFF
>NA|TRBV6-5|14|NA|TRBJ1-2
TGTGCCAGCAGTTTACAGGTGACGAGCTATGGCTACACCTTC
CASSLQVTSYGYTF
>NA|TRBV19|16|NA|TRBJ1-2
TGTGCCAGTTATTGGTCTTCCGGACTCGCTAACTATGGCTACACCTTC
CASYWSSGLANYGYTF
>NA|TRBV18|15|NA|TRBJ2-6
TGTGCCAGCTCACCGGGCCAGGCTGGGGCCAACGTCCTGACTTTC
CASSPGQAGANVLTF
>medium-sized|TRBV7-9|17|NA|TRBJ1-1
TGTGCCAGCAGCTCCCCCCCAGGGGTAGGGCCTTACACTGAAGCTTTCTTT
CASSSPPGVGPYTEAFF
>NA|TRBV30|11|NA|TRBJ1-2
TGTGCCTGGAGTTGGACTTATGGCTACACCTTC
CAWSWTYGYTF
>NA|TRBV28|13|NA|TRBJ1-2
TGTGCCAGCAGTTTAGAGGTCTTCTATGGCTACACCTTC
CASSLEVFYGYTF
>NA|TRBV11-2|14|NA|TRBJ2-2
TGTGCCAGCGGGGACTCCAGGCCCACCGGGGAGCTGTTTTTT
CASGDSRPTGELFF
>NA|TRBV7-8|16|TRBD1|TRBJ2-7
TGTGCCAGCAGCTTAGCGAGGGGACAGGCTACCTACGAGCAGTACTTC
CASSLARGQATYEQYF
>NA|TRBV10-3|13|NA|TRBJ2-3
TGTGCCATCAGTGCCACTAGTGCGGATACGCAGTATTTT
CAISATSADTQYF
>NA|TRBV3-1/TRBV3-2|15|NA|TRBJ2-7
TGTGCCAGCAGCCAAGATCGACATTCCTACTACGAGCAGTACTTC
CASSQDRHSYYEQYF
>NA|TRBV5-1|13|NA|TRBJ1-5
TGCGCCAGCAGCTTGCGGGAGGATCAGCCCCAGCATTTT
CASSLREDQPQHF
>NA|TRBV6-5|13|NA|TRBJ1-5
TGTGCCAGCAGTTGGAGACTGGATCAGCCCCAGCATTTT
CASSWRLDQPQHF
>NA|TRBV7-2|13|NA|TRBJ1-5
TGTGCCAGCAGCTCGACAGTTAATCAGCCCCAGCATTTT
CASSSTVNQPQHF
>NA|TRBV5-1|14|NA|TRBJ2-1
TGCGCCAGCAGCTTAGGTCCCCGGGGCAATGAGCAGTTCTTC
CASSLGPRGNEQFF
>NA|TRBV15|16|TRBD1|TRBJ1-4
TGTGCCACCAGCAGAGATGGGGGACAGGGAAATGAAAAACTGTTTTTT
CATSRDGGQGNEKLFF
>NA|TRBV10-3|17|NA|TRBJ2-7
TGTGCCATCAGTGAGTCGTTGGTAGGGGAGGAGGCCTACGAGCAGTACTTC
CAISESLVGEEAYEQYF
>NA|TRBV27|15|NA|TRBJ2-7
TGTGCCAGCAGTTCATCCTTTGACAGTTACTACGAGCAGTACTTC
CASSSSFDSYYEQYF
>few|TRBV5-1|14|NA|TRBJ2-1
TGCGCCAGCAGCTTCAGTTTACAGAACAATGAGCAGTTCTTC
CASSFSLQNNEQFF